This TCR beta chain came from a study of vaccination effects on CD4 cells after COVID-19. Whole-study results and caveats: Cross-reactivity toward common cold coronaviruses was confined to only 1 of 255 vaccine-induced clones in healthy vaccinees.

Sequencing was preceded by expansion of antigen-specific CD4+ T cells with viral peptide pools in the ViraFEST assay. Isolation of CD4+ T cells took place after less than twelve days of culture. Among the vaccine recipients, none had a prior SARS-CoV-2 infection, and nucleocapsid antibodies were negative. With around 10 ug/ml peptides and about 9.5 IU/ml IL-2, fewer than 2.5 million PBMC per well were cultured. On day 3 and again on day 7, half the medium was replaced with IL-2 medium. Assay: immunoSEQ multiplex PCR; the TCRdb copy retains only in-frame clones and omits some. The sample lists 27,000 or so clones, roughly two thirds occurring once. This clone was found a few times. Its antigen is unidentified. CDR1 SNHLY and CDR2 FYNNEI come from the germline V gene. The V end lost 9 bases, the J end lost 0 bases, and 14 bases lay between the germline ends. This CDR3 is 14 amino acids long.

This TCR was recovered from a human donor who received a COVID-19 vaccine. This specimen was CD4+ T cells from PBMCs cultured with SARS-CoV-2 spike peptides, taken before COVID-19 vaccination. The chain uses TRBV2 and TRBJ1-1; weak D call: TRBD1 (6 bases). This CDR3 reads CASTITGLNTEAFF. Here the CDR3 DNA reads TGTGCCAGTACGATTACAGGGCTGAACACTGAAGCTTTCTTT.